This T cell receptor (beta chain) was captured by sequencing in a study of technical replicates of blood from a handful of donors (dated by TCRdb to about 2017). Libraries were constructed by the immunoSEQ multiplex PCR assay. Not all clones reach the TCRdb copy of this immuneACCESS table, which keeps in-frame sequences only. Checked studies attribute under half of the gap to unresolved V genes and leave the rest unexplained. Present in this sample are approximately 73,000 clones, 90% to 95% of which were seen just once. The ten biggest clones cover approximately 0.27% of the sample. A remark on this clone: The antigen it recognizes is unknown. No much larger clonotype is one base removed from it; base qualities were not supplied.

V is cut by 6 bases and J by 0 bases, and the space between the germline ends is 9 bases. The CDR3 runs 14 amino acids, cysteine and phenylalanine included. The only DNA kept is the CDR3, 42 bases in frame from the first base. CDR1 and CDR2 (MDHEN, SYDVKM) derive from the germline V gene. The sequenced sample was T cells isolated from PBMCs. Recombination joined TRBV28 with TRBJ1-3; the D gene remains uncertain. The receptor was isolated from a human donor in good health. The nucleotide sequence reads TGTGCCAGCAGACCCCAGGTCTCTGGAAACACCATATATTTT. Translated, it gives CASRPQVSGNTIYF.